The sequence of this T cell receptor (beta chain) was determined in a study of blood T cell repertoires in COVID-19. Study-level background: Sites in the United States, Italy and Spain provided acute and convalescent COVID-19 samples. Sources were T cells, B-cell-depleted T cells, or PBMCs; the material itself was cDNA or gDNA.

The CDR3 spans 16 residues. From germline, CDR1 is LGHDT and CDR2 YNNKEL (reference sequence). The V end lost 4 bases, the J end lost 1 base, and 17 bases lay between the germline ends. The count of this clone is one. Per the original data handling: Estimation of nucleated cell counts relied on the amplification of reference gene primers. TCRdb's copy holds only in-frame clones and misses some; the assay was immunoSEQ multiplex PCR. The V and J calls and clone size come from that table; D and trimming were worked out from the DNA. The data show about 270,000 clones, approximately 90% seen once. The clonotype was recovered from a man aged 60 to 75 who had recovered from COVID-19. The specimen sequenced was peripheral blood. V gene TRBV3-1 (or the pseudogene TRBV3-2) combines with J gene TRBJ2-7; D possibly corresponds to TRBD1 (6 bases). This CDR3 reads CASSPIARGRSYEQYF. Written as DNA, the CDR3 is TGTGCCAGCAGCCCTATTGCCAGGGGAAGGTCCTACGAGCAGTACTTC.